This T cell receptor (beta chain) is from a study of breast tumors, draining lymph nodes, adjacent tissues. General study findings and limits: Tumor repertoires ranked between lymph nodes and nontumor tissue in diversity, with V and J gene preferences.

In its sample, this clonotype was seen many times. Its antigen is not known. Breast cancer patients provided tissue from their axillary draining lymph nodes. TCRdb reprocessed the multiplex PCR reads via MiXCR and lists one record per CDR3 protein. The sample shows 150,000 to 200,000 distinct CDR3 sequences, 30% to 35% of them seen only once. The sequence was collected from a female donor with breast cancer. Some clones in this sample may be carry-over from other donors' samples. The source material was axillary lymph node tissue.

The CDR3 region is CASSLRDRSYNEQFF. CDR3 DNA sequence: TGTGCCAGCAGCCTTCGGGACAGATCCTACAATGAGCAGTTCTTC. The chain recombines TRBV5-6 with TRBJ2-1, with TRBD1 identical over 7 bases. The CDR3 extends over 15 amino acids. Trimming cost V 4 bases and J 1 base; bases outside gene matches: 5. Germline assignment: CDR1 SGHDT and CDR2 YYEEEE.